This T cell receptor beta chain was captured by sequencing in a study of cytomegalovirus exposure and HLA in healthy donors. Study-wide results and limits: Trimming of TCR beta V- and J-genes showed a link, identified in a later analysis, to a missense DCLRE1C variant. In a later analysis, specific HLA alleles were associated with around 17,000 TCR beta sequences at a 0.05 false discovery rate. Because they were indistinguishable, some V segments, including TRBV6-2 and TRBV6-3, were excluded.

Looked up from germline, CDR1 is SGHTA and CDR2 is FQGNSA. The CDR3 spans 16 residues. Trimming cost V 1 base and J 6 bases; bases outside gene matches: 4. 60 Vbeta and 13 Jbeta primers were used in PCR. TCRdb's copy holds only in-frame clones and misses some; the assay was immunoSEQ multiplex PCR. Here the sample spans 180,000 or so clones, over 70% being singletons. As concerns this clone: Its matching antigen is unknown.

This rearrangement joins TRBV7-2 to TRBJ2-1; TRBD2 matches at 12 bases. The sequencing sample was made of PBMCs. The clonotype comes from a man aged 18-30 years in good health and CMV-seronegative. This CDR3 is CASSLELAGGPNEQFF. CDR3 DNA: TGTGCCAGCAGCTTAGAACTAGCGGGGGGTCCCAATGAGCAGTTCTTC. Complete variable domain (other parts from reference TRBV7-2 and TRBJ2-1): GAGVSQSPSNKVTEKGKDVELRCDPISGHTALYWYRQSLGQGLEFLIYFQGNSAPDKSGLPSDRFSAERTGGSVSTLTIQRTQQEDSAVYLCASSLELAGGPNEQFFGPGTRLTVL.